The rows below give T cell receptor beta chains drawn from one sample of a study of cytomegalovirus exposure and HLA in healthy donors. Produced via immunoSEQ multiplex PCR; TCRdb's table is partial and in-frame only. The sample consists of more than 90,000 clones, around four fifths of them appearing once. The material sequenced was PBMCs. The receptor set was obtained from a man between 35 and 55 years old in good health and CMV-seronegative. CDR3s include the opening cysteine and the closing phenylalanine or tryptophan. Fields, in order: V gene, clone size, D gene, J gene, CDR3 DNA, CDR3 protein. A D gene is named only where the DNA matches it firmly. The size entry is marked missing in some rows and otherwise reads once, few, many or a size class.

TRBV5-1	.	TRBD1	TRBJ1-1	TGCGCCAGCAGCCGGGGACAGGGCGGACGGGGCACTGAAGCTTTCTTT	CASSRGQGGRGTEAFF
TRBV2	.	TRBD1	TRBJ1-4	TGTGCCAGCGAGAAGGGGGGACAGGGTAATGAAAAACTGTTTTTT	CASEKGGQGNEKLFF
TRBV5-1	.	TRBD2	TRBJ2-5	TGCGCCAGCAGCGGAGGGAGGGGTTCAGAGACCCAGTACTTC	CASSGGRGSETQYF
TRBV11-2	.	TRBD1	TRBJ1-2	TGTGCCAGCAGCTCACAACAGGGGACGGGGGGCTACACCTTC	CASSSQQGTGGYTF
TRBV2	few	TRBD1	TRBJ1-2	TGTGCCAGCAGTGATCGGGCTTTCCTAGGACAGGGGATCTCCACCTTC	CASSDRAFLGQGISTF
TRBV11-2	.	.	TRBJ1-5	TGTGCCAGCAGCGCACAACAGGTTGGCCAGCCCCAGCATTTT	CASSAQQVGQPQHF
TRBV7-2	.	TRBD2	TRBJ2-3	TGTGCCAGCAGACAACTAGCGGGAGGCACAGATACGCAGTATTTT	CASRQLAGGTDTQYF
TRBV11-2	few	.	TRBJ1-3	TGTGCCAGCAGCTTGACGGGAGACGGGGCCGGCACCATATATTTT	CASSLTGDGAGTIYF
TRBV6-5	few	TRBD1	TRBJ2-5	TGTGCCAGCAGTCGAGACAGGGGACGGCAAGAGACCCAGTACTTC	CASSRDRGRQETQYF
TRBV7-9	.	TRBD1	TRBJ1-1	TGTTCCAGCAGCTTACAGGGGGCCGCAACTGAAGCTTTCTTT	CSSSLQGAATEAFF
TRBV5-1	once	.	TRBJ2-1	TGCGCCAGCAGCTTGACAGCCACGAGCTCCTACAATGAGCAGTTCTTC	CASSLTATSSYNEQFF
TRBV7-9	.	TRBD1	TRBJ2-1	TGTGCCAGCTTGCGACAGGGGAAACGTCATGAGCAGTTCTTC	CASLRQGKRHEQFF
TRBV7-9	.	.	TRBJ2-1	TGTGCCAGCAGCCTGCTTGGGGACTTCGGCAATGAGCAGTTCTTC	CASSLLGDFGNEQFF
TRBV11-2	.	.	TRBJ1-1	TGTGCCAGCAGCTTAGTAGGGCAGGGGATCAACACTGAAGCTTTCTTT	CASSLVGQGINTEAFF
TRBV5-1	few	.	TRBJ1-2	TGCGCCAGCAGCTTGGCACAGGGAAGGAAGGGCTACACCTTC	CASSLAQGRKGYTF
TRBV18	.	.	TRBJ1-1	TGTGCCAGCTCGCAGACAGAGAACACTGAAGCTTTCTTT	CASSQTENTEAFF
TRBV7-3	.	TRBD1	TRBJ2-1	TGTGCCAGCAGCTTTACAGGGGGCAATGAGCAGTTCTTC	CASSFTGGNEQFF
TRBV7-8	.	TRBD1	TRBJ1-1	TGTGCCAGCAGCTCGGGACAGGGAGGGAGTGAAGCTTTCTTT	CASSSGQGGSEAFF
TRBV2	few	.	TRBJ2-1	TGTGCCAGCAGATCACAGGGAACGTATGAGCAGTTCTTC	CASRSQGTYEQFF
TRBV30	.	.	TRBJ2-7	TGTGCCTGGAGTGTGCGAAGCTCCTACGAGCAGTACTTC	CAWSVRSSYEQYF
TRBV11-2	.	TRBD1	TRBJ2-7	TGTGCCAGCAGACGACAGGGGAACCTCTACGAGCAGTACTTC	CASRRQGNLYEQYF
TRBV19	once	TRBD1	TRBJ2-1	TGTGCCAGTAGTAGCCGGACAGGGGGAAACGATGAGCAGTTCTTC	CASSSRTGGNDEQFF